The 17 T cell receptor beta chains presented below share a single source sample, sequenced in a study of CD8 T cells in ankylosing spondylitis. TCRdb reprocessed the 5' RACE reads with MiXCR, giving one entry per CDR3 protein. Of some 220,000 distinct CDR3 sequences listed, 8.2% are singletons. Sequenced input: blood, either unsorted or a sorted T cell fraction (not recorded which). The receptors here all came from a female donor with ankylosing spondylitis or in good health (not recorded which).

This clonotype has just a few counts. The V call is TRBV14, the J call TRBJ1-2; D not resolved. This CDR3 spans 14 amino acids. Germline V gene data show CDR1 as SGHDN and CDR2 as FVKESK. Deletions cut 0 bases from V and 6 bases from J, with 11 bases between. The CDR3 coding sequence is TGTGCCAGCAGCCAAGATCACGGGTTTGATGGCTACACCTTC. Protein product: CASSQDHGFDGYTF. The entire variable domain, with the rest obtained from reference TRBV14 and TRBJ1-2, is as follows: EAGVTQFPSHSVIEKGQTVTLRCDPISGHDNLYWYRRVMGKEIKFLLHFVKESKQDESGMPNNRFLAERTGGTYSTLKVQPAELEDSGVYFCASSQDHGFDGYTFGSGTRLTVV.

This clonotype was detected many times. The junction departs from germline at one end; a sequencing error may be responsible. The V and J genes are TRBV7-7 and TRBJ1-1; no clear D. CDR1 and CDR2 from the germline V gene are SSHAT and FNYEAQ (reference sequence). The CDR3 totals 13 residues. CDR3: CASSHDLNTEAFF. The DNA of the CDR3 is TGTGCTAGCAGCCACGACCTGAACACTGAAGCTTTCTTT.

This clonotype showed up many times. The chain joins TRBV28 to TRBJ2-1, with 11 bases fitting TRBD1. The germline V gene encodes CDR1 MDHEN and CDR2 SYDVKM. The CDR3 is 16 amino acids. V trimming: 5 bases; J trimming: 7 bases; junction bases outside the gene matches: 10. CDR3: CASSRYRDRGYNEQFF. CDR3 coding DNA: TGTGCCAGCAGTCGTTACCGGGACAGGGGGTATAATGAGCAGTTCTTC.

This clonotype has a count of ten or more. This sequence joins TRBV7-2 and TRBJ2-1, with 16 nucleotides matching TRBD2. CDR1 is SGHTA, CDR2 FQGNSA, per germline. CDR3 size: 17 residues. Unmatched junction bases numbered 14, after V lost 3 bases and J lost 15 bases. The CDR3 nucleotides read TGTGCCAGCAGCTTTAGTCCCGGGACTAGCGGGAGGGCCGTATTGTTCTTC. It encodes CASSFSPGTSGRAVLFF. The full variable domain, rest sourced from reference TRBV7-2 and TRBJ2-1, is GAGVSQSPSNKVTEKGKDVELRCDPISGHTALYWYRQSLGQGLEFLIYFQGNSAPDKSGLPSDRFSAERTGGSVSTLTIQRTQQEDSAVYLCASSFSPGTSGRAVLFFGPGTRLTVL.

Concerning this clonotype itself: One end of the junction does not line up with germline, which may come from a read error. The chain has TRBV7-2 and TRBJ2-5; the D is unclear. The CDR3 covers 11 residues. Germline loops: CDR1 SGHTA, CDR2 FQGNSA. Here the CDR3 DNA reads TGTGTCAGCAGCTTACAGGAGACCCAGTACTTC. Translated, it gives CVSSLQETQYF.

This clonotype was detected many times. The genes are TRBV24-1 and TRBJ2-2, with D perhaps matching TRBD1 (6 bases). Germline V gene lookup returns CDR1 KGHDR and CDR2 SFDVKD. The V end lost 3 bases, the J end lost 4 bases, and 8 bases lay between the germline ends. The CDR3 covers 14 residues. CDR3 loop: CATSDKDSTGELFF. The CDR3 nucleotides are TGTGCCACCAGTGATAAGGACAGCACCGGGGAGCTGTTTTTT.

This clonotype turned up a few times. This chain links TRBV5-1 with TRBJ2-7, with 7 positions matching TRBD2. The CDR3 runs 18 residues. The germline V gene has CDR1 SGHRS and CDR2 YFSETQ. After removal of 1 base from V and 2 bases from J, the junction contained 15 bases not matched to a gene. CDR3: CASSLRGRSSRGTYEQYF. The CDR3, as DNA: TGCGCCAGCAGCTTGAGGGGACGGTCTTCGCGGGGGACCTACGAGCAGTACTTC. The entire variable domain, with the rest obtained from reference TRBV5-1 and TRBJ2-7, is as follows: KAGVTQTPRYLIKTRGQQVTLSCSPISGHRSVSWYQQTPGQGLQFLFEYFSETQRNKGNFPGRFSGRQFSNSRSEMNVSTLELGDSALYLCASSLRGRSSRGTYEQYFGPGTRLTVT.

This clonotype was seen a few times. This rearrangement joins TRBV3-1 to TRBJ2-7; the D is unclear. Between the trimmed V and J ends, which lost 6 bases and 2 bases, there was a span of 17 bases. Germline V gene data show CDR1 as LGHDT and CDR2 as YNNKEL (reference sequence). This CDR3 is 15 amino acids long. The CDR3 coding sequence is TGTGCCAGCAGTCTCTCTAGGCTAGTACCCTACGAGCAGTACTTC. Protein product: CASSLSRLVPYEQYF.

This chain uses TRBV11-2 with TRBJ2-7, with TRBD1 matching over 7 bases. The CDR3 loop spans 15 amino acids. The V and J ends lost 5 bases and 2 bases, in that order; junction bases with no gene match: 9. The germline V gene encodes CDR1 SGHAT and CDR2 FQNNGV. The CDR3 is CASSQYTGTAYEQYF. CDR3 bases: TGTGCCAGCAGCCAATACACCGGGACAGCCTACGAGCAGTACTTC.

This clonotype was observed many times. The chain uses TRBV5-1 and TRBJ2-2, with TRBD2 as a possible D gene (6 bases). Germline CDR1 is SGHRS and CDR2 is YFSETQ. V lost 5 bases to trimming and J lost 2 bases, with 10 bases between them. The CDR3 consists of 14 residues. As DNA, the CDR3 is TGCGCCAGCAGTCCGCGGGGCAACACCGGGGAGCTGTTTTTT. Translation: CASSPRGNTGELFF.

This clonotype was detected many times. The chain uses TRBV9 and TRBJ1-3; D gene unclear. There are 14 residues in the CDR3. The V gene lost 0 bases and the J gene lost 3 bases, with 7 bases spanning the gap. The germline CDR1 and CDR2 sequences are SGDLS and YYNGEE. The CDR3 region is CASSVAGVGNTIYF. CDR3 DNA: TGTGCCAGCAGCGTAGCCGGGGTTGGAAACACCATATATTTT.

This clonotype was counted many times. The chain recombines TRBV6-1 with TRBJ1-2; D unclear. The CDR3 runs 14 residues. Germline assignment: CDR1 MNHNS and CDR2 SASEGT. The V gene lost 2 bases and the J gene lost 4 bases, with 11 bases spanning the gap. The chain's CDR3 is CASSEMKASYGYTF. The DNA of the CDR3 is TGTGCCAGCAGTGAAATGAAGGCCAGCTATGGCTACACCTTC.

Ten or more counts support this clonotype. The V call is TRBV28, the J call TRBJ1-5; TRBD1 matches at 7 bases. CDR1 and CDR2 from the germline V gene are MDHEN and SYDVKM. The CDR3 loop spans 15 amino acids. V dropped 5 bases and J dropped 4; count of bases not matched to a gene: 8. CDR3 in amino acids: CASSLDRVQNQPQHF. CDR3 in DNA: TGTGCCAGCAGTCTAGACAGGGTGCAAAATCAGCCCCAGCATTTT.

This clonotype was counted ten times or more. This chain joins TRBV5-5 and TRBJ2-3, with TRBD2 matching 8 bases. There are 16 residues in the CDR3. With 4 bases clipped from V and 2 bases from J, the junction kept 9 bases outside the gene matches. Germline V lookup: CDR1 SGHKS, CDR2 YYEKEE (reference sequence). This CDR3 reads CASSPGSGVDTDTQYF. In DNA form, the CDR3 reads TGTGCCAGCAGCCCGGGTAGCGGGGTTGACACAGATACGCAGTATTTT.

At least ten counts were recorded for this clonotype. This chain connects TRBV23-1 to TRBJ2-1, with 10 bases matching TRBD2. TRBV23-1 is recorded as an ORF, its role being uncertain. Trimming removed 6 bases from V and 4 bases from J; junction bases left unmatched: 6. The CDR3 length is 15 residues. The CDR3 sequence: CASSPTSGLYNEQFF. The CDR3 DNA reads as TGCGCCAGCAGCCCGACTAGCGGGCTTTACAATGAGCAGTTCTTC.

Only a few counts were recorded for this clonotype. V gene TRBV7-2 combines with J gene TRBJ1-5, with a tentative D call TRBD1 (5 bases). The CDR3 spans 16 residues. Germline V CDR1 and CDR2: SGHTA, FQGNSA. Trimming removed 2 bases at V and 1 base at J, with 12 bases between. The DNA of the CDR3 is TGTGCCAGCAGCTTATCAGGGTTCCCCAGCAATCAGCCCCAGCATTTT. It codes for CASSLSGFPSNQPQHF. The variable domain in full, with the rest retrieved from reference TRBV7-2 and TRBJ1-5, is GAGVSQSPSNKVTEKGKDVELRCDPISGHTALYWYRQSLGQGLEFLIYFQGNSAPDKSGLPSDRFSAERTGGSVSTLTIQRTQQEDSAVYLCASSLSGFPSNQPQHFGDGTRLSIL.

This clonotype was seen at least ten times. The chain recombines TRBV7-8 with TRBJ2-5; a possible D gene is TRBD2 (6 bases). The CDR3 sequence is 13 residues long. V lost 4 bases to trimming and J lost 4 bases, with 10 bases between them. The germline V gene has CDR1 SGHVS and CDR2 FQNEAQ. In nucleotides, the CDR3 is TGTGCCAGCAGCTCAAACGGGGGAGAGACCCAGTACTTC. Its protein is CASSSNGGETQYF.